This T cell receptor beta chain came from a study of cytomegalovirus exposure and HLA in healthy donors. Amplification used 60 Vbeta primers and 13 Jbeta primers. Profiling relied on immunoSEQ multiplex PCR, and the TCRdb table lists in-frame clones only, not all of them. The table has under 250,000 clones, about 83% seen once. The ends were cut back, 6 bases at V and 11 bases at J, with 22 bases in the middle. There are 14 residues in the CDR3. Per germline, CDR1 ENHRY and CDR2 SYGVKD. Sequences were obtained from PBMCs. The origin of this receptor is a woman aged 45-59 years in good health and CMV-seropositive. This chain uses TRBV10-3 with TRBJ2-5, with a tentative D call TRBD1 (6 bases). As DNA, the CDR3 is TGTGCCATCAGGTCCCCGGACAGCGTGGAGGAGCAGTACTTC. Translating gives CAIRSPDSVEEQYF.